The 25 T cell receptor beta chains listed next were all sequenced from one sample in a study of cytomegalovirus exposure and HLA in healthy donors. PCR primers comprised 60 Vbeta and 13 Jbeta primers. TCRdb keeps only in-frame clones here, not all; method: immunoSEQ multiplex PCR. The sample includes 90,000 to 110,000 clones, nearly 70% of them seen just once. Sequencing used PBMCs. These receptors were obtained from a woman between 65 and 79 years old in good health and CMV-seropositive.

This rearrangement joins TRBV7-9 to TRBJ2-5; D remains unclear. Germline values: CDR1 SEHNR, CDR2 FQNEAQ (reference sequence). With 5 bases removed from V and 2 bases from J, the gap between germline ends came to 12 bases. This CDR3 has 14 residues. In nucleotides, the CDR3 is TGTGCCAGCAGCCTCCATGGCCTTCAAGAGACCCAGTACTTC. This codes for CASSLHGLQETQYF.

The chain recombines TRBV21-1 with TRBJ2-3; the table calls TRBD1, which could not be checked here. TRBV21-1 has pseudogene status. This CDR3 region has 17 residues. CDR3 loop: CASSRIHRGFGADTQYF. In nucleotides, the CDR3 is TGTGCCAGCAGCAGGATTCACAGGGGTTTTGGGGCAGATACGCAGTATTTT.

The chain carries TRBV5-8 and TRBJ1-1, with D perhaps TRBD1 (6 bases). Trimming took 3 bases from V and 11 from J, leaving 11 bases between them. The CDR3 runs to 11 residues. Per the germline V gene, CDR1 is SGHTS and CDR2 is YDEGEE. CDR3: CASSYRALAFF. The CDR3 DNA follows: TGTGCCAGCAGCTACAGGGCGTTGGCTTTCTTT. Based on the CDR3 plus reference TRBV5-8 and TRBJ1-1, the full variable domain is EAGVTQSPTHLIKTRGQQATLRCSPISGHTSVYWYQQALGLGLQFLLWYDEGEERNRGNFPPRFSGRQFPNYSSELNVNALELEDSALYLCASSYRALAFFGQGTRLTVV.

The rearrangement uses TRBV6-6 and TRBJ1-2, with 8 bases identical to TRBD1. CDR1 is MNHNY and CDR2 is SVGAGI in the germline V gene (reference sequence). V shed 5 bases, J shed 4 bases, and the junction held 6 bases outside the gene matches. The CDR3 totals 14 residues. The CDR3 spells CASSHRTGFYGYTF. The CDR3 nucleotides read TGTGCCAGCAGTCACCGGACAGGGTTCTATGGCTACACCTTC.

This clone was counted once. J is TRBJ1-1 and V is TRBV6-5; the D is unclear. CDR3 length: 13 amino acids. CDR1 and CDR2 (germline): MNHEY, SVGAGI. Trimming cost V 0 bases and J 7 bases, with 9 bases left between them. The CDR3 coding sequence is TGTGCCAGCAGTTACTCTGCGGGGTTTGAAGCTTTCTTT. Amino acid sequence: CASSYSAGFEAFF.

This rearrangement joins TRBV30 to TRBJ1-5, with a possible D match to TRBD1 (6 bases). Trimming removed 2 bases at V and 4 bases at J, with 9 bases between. The length of the CDR3 is 13 residues. The germline V gene encodes CDR1 GTSNPN and CDR2 SVGIG (reference sequence). For the CDR3, the DNA is TGTGCCTGGAGTTCAGGGGTGAATCAGCCCCAGCATTTT. Its translation is CAWSSGVNQPQHF.

The chain links TRBV19 to TRBJ1-3, with D perhaps TRBD1 (5 bases). This CDR3 comprises 15 residues. CDR1 LNHDA and CDR2 SQIVND come from the germline V gene (reference sequence). Trimming removed 3 bases from V and 1 base from J, with 10 bases in between. Here the CDR3 DNA reads TGTGCCAGTAGTATGCAGGGCGGATCTGGAAACACCATATATTTT. Amino acid sequence: CASSMQGGSGNTIYF.

The rearrangement joins TRBV2 to TRBJ1-2, with D possibly being TRBD1 (5 bases). This CDR3 is built from 15 residues. Per the germline V gene, CDR1 is SNHLY and CDR2 is FYNNEI. V lost 0 bases to trimming and J lost 8 bases, with 16 bases between them. The CDR3: CASSEASWAGPGYTF. Written as DNA, the CDR3 is TGTGCCAGCAGTGAAGCATCGTGGGCAGGGCCCGGCTACACCTTC.

The chain links TRBV6-1 to TRBJ1-1, with D perhaps TRBD1 (5 bases). This CDR3 comprises 15 residues. Germline values: CDR1 MNHNS, CDR2 SASEGT. V was trimmed by 3 bases and J by 0 bases, leaving 11 bases between them. The CDR3 loop is CASSESSGLNTEAFF. CDR3 sequence (DNA): TGTGCCAGCAGTGAGAGCTCAGGGCTGAACACTGAAGCTTTCTTT.

V and J are TRBV2 and TRBJ2-1, with 14 bases lining up with TRBD2. CDR3 length: 17 residues. The junction had 11 bases not matched to a gene; V was cut back by 7 bases and J by 6 bases. Germline loops: CDR1 SNHLY, CDR2 FYNNEI. As DNA, the CDR3 is TGTGCCAGCATTGGGACTAGCGGGGGCCTCTTGGGCAATGAGCAGTTCTTC. Protein product: CASIGTSGGLLGNEQFF.

This sequence joins TRBV5-6 and TRBJ2-7; TRBD2 might be the D (6 bases). CDR3 size: 15 residues. With 2 bases removed from V and 1 base from J, the gap between germline ends came to 13 bases. In germline, CDR1 is SGHDT, CDR2 YYEEEE. This chain's CDR3 is CASSFGGTHSYEQYF. The CDR3 nucleotides read TGTGCCAGCAGCTTCGGGGGTACGCATTCCTACGAGCAGTACTTC.

This clone has more than one count but fewer than ten. As DNA, the CDR3 is TGTGCCAGCTCAAGGGGCAGTTTGAACACTGAAGCTTTCTTT. It translates to CASSRGSLNTEAFF. The chain carries TRBV6-6 and TRBJ1-1; possibly TRBD1 for D (5 bases). CDR1 is MNHNY and CDR2 is SVGAGI in the germline V gene (reference sequence). This CDR3 contains 14 residues. V was pared by 8 bases and J by 0 bases, with 13 bases between.

This clone was detected a few times. The chain is built from TRBV4-2 and TRBJ1-6; weak D call: TRBD1 (5 bases). With 4 bases removed from V and 0 bases from J, the gap between germline ends came to 13 bases. Germline V lookup: CDR1 LGHNA, CDR2 YNFKEQ. CDR3 length equals 17 residues. CDR3 amino acids: CASSREGSLSYNSPLHF. In nucleotides, the CDR3 is TGTGCCAGCAGCCGAGAGGGGAGCCTCTCCTATAATTCACCCCTCCACTTT.

V is TRBV25-1 and J is TRBJ1-1; D perhaps matches TRBD1 (5 bases). Germline V gene sequence: CDR1 MGHDK, CDR2 SYGVNS. V was clipped by 6 bases and J by 4 bases, with 18 bases between them. CDR3 size: 15 residues. The CDR3 region is CASSPGGVFGTEAFF. Written as DNA, the CDR3 is TGTGCCAGCAGCCCCGGGGGGGTCTTTGGCACTGAAGCTTTCTTT.

This chain joins TRBV30 and TRBJ1-5; possible D gene TRBD1, 6 bases. Trimming left V 6 bases short and J 4 bases short, with 13 bases between. This CDR3 is built from 13 residues. Germline V lookup: CDR1 GTSNPN, CDR2 SVGIG (reference sequence). Here the CDR3 reads CACNSDRNQPQHF. The CDR3 nucleotides read TGTGCCTGCAACTCGGACAGAAATCAGCCCCAGCATTTT.

The rearrangement links TRBV30 to TRBJ1-6, with D maybe TRBD1 (6 bases). Trimming took 4 bases from V and 5 from J, leaving 12 bases between them. There are 14 residues in the CDR3. Germline lookup yields CDR1 GTSNPN and CDR2 SVGIG (reference sequence). Here the CDR3 reads CAWKWGQNNSPLHF. Written as DNA, the CDR3 is TGTGCCTGGAAATGGGGACAAAATAATTCACCCCTCCACTTT.

This clone was counted between two and nine times. J is TRBJ1-2 and V is TRBV6-1; D gene uncertain. The CDR3 has 14 residues. CDR1 and CDR2 from the germline V gene are MNHNS and SASEGT. V was clipped by 6 bases and J by 4 bases, with 15 bases between them. The CDR3 sequence: CASSVVEAVYGYTF. In DNA, the CDR3 is TGTGCCAGCAGCGTTGTCGAGGCGGTCTATGGCTACACCTTC.

This clone was seen only once. The V and J genes are TRBV25-1 and TRBJ1-2; TRBD1 agrees at 9 bases. Germline V gene lookup returns CDR1 MGHDK and CDR2 SYGVNS. The CDR3 runs 15 residues. J gave up 5 bases and V 3 bases, and 7 bases lay outside the gene matches. CDR3 nucleotides: TGTGCCAGCAGTGAGCGGACAGGGGATTATTATGGCTACACCTTC. Residues: CASSERTGDYYGYTF.

V and J are TRBV6-1 and TRBJ2-7, with 12 bases identical to TRBD2. Germline CDR1 and CDR2: MNHNS and SASEGT. The J segment lost 3 bases and the V segment lost 3 bases, leaving 6 bases of the junction unmatched. The CDR3 totals 16 residues. The DNA of the CDR3 is TGTGCCAGCAGTGATCTAGCGGGGGGGCTAGTCTACGAGCAGTACTTC. Protein sequence: CASSDLAGGLVYEQYF.

This chain's CDR3 is CASSLGRGYQPQHF. The DNA for the CDR3 is TGTGCCAGCAGCTTAGGCAGGGGCTATCAGCCCCAGCATTTT. The chain recombines TRBV13 with TRBJ1-5, with D perhaps TRBD1 (6 bases). From germline, CDR1 is PRHDT and CDR2 FYEKMQ (reference sequence). The CDR3 loop spans 14 amino acids. Trimming shortened V by 0 bases and J by 5 bases, and 8 bases separated the two germline ends.

This clone has only a few counts. This chain connects TRBV9 to TRBJ2-1; 10 bases agree with TRBD2. This CDR3 spans 16 amino acids. CDR1 and CDR2 (germline): SGDLS, YYNGEE. J lost 2 bases, V lost 4 bases, and 6 bases had no gene match. The CDR3 sequence is CASSTLAGGTYNEQFF. DNA of the CDR3: TGTGCCAGCAGCACCTTAGCGGGGGGAACCTACAATGAGCAGTTCTTC.

The chain couples TRBV28 to TRBJ1-6, with 8 bases identical to TRBD1. The CDR3 sequence is 14 residues long. After removal of 8 bases from V and 9 bases from J, the junction contained 9 bases not matched to a gene. Germline-derived CDR1 and CDR2 are MDHEN and SYDVKM. For the CDR3, the DNA is TGTGCCAGCTTCAAGGGACAGGAGGGTTCACCCCTCCACTTT. It specifies CASFKGQEGSPLHF.

This chain links TRBV4-1 with TRBJ2-7, with a weak D call TRBD2 (6 bases). This CDR3 spans 14 amino acids. CDR1 and CDR2 (germline): MGHRA, YSYEKL. Trimming took off 4 bases at V and 6 bases at J, with 16 bases between the two ends. The CDR3 DNA reads as TGCGCCAGCAGCCGCACAGTCGTGGGGGGCGAGCAGTACTTC. Its protein product is CASSRTVVGGEQYF.

This clone was observed a handful of times. V usage is TRBV29-1 and J usage is TRBJ1-1; TRBD1 matches at 8 bases. Looked up from germline, CDR1 is SQVTM and CDR2 is ANQGSEA. Trimming cost V 4 bases and J 11 bases; bases outside gene matches: 6. This CDR3 is 11 amino acids long. In DNA form, the CDR3 reads TGCAGCGTTGGTACAGGGGGGGTTGCTTTCTTT. Encoded protein: CSVGTGGVAFF.

V usage is TRBV30 and J usage is TRBJ2-1; 11 bases line up with TRBD2. Looked up from germline, CDR1 is GTSNPN and CDR2 is SVGIG (reference sequence). Trimming took 4 bases from V and 9 from J; bases not matched to a gene: 8. The CDR3 loop spans 14 amino acids. The CDR3 loop is CAWKRLAGISEQFF. CDR3 DNA: TGTGCCTGGAAAAGACTAGCGGGGATTAGTGAGCAGTTCTTC. Full variable domain (outside the CDR3, taken from reference TRBV30 and TRBJ2-1): SQTIHQWPATLVQPVGSPLSLECTVEGTSNPNLYWYRQAAGRGLQLLFYSVGIGQISSEVPQNLSASRPQDRQFILSSKKLLLSDSGFYLCAWKRLAGISEQFFGPGTRLTVL.